Listed below are T cell receptor beta chains from one sample, sequenced in a study of T-cell memory formation after mild COVID-19. From the 5' RACE reads, TCRdb called clonotypes with MiXCR, one entry per CDR3 protein. Among under 400,000 distinct CDR3 sequences listed, around 28% were seen once. The sequencing sample was made of PBMCs or a T cell subset sorted from them (not recorded which). The receptor source for this set is an adult woman who had mild COVID-19 (a few samples of this study predate the infection). Cell type and time point are not known. CDR3s include the opening cysteine and the closing phenylalanine or tryptophan. A D gene is named only where the DNA matches it firmly. Clone size appears in some rows only: once, few, many, or a class for an expanded clone.

V,J,size,D,CDR3,DNA
TRBV5-1,TRBJ2-7,NA,NA,CASTHRPEQGYEQYF,TGCGCCAGCACCCATCGACCGGAACAGGGTTACGAGCAGTACTTC
TRBV20-1,TRBJ1-6,NA,NA,CSARGWYSPLHF,TGCAGTGCTAGAGGGTGGTATTCACCCCTCCACTTT
TRBV12-3/TRBV12-4,TRBJ2-3,NA,TRBD2,CASSSPAGRETGTDTQYF,TGTGCCAGCAGTTCCCCCGCTGGGCGGGAGACAGGCACAGATACGCAGTATTTT
TRBV29-1,TRBJ1-1,NA,NA,CSAPLGWNTEAFF,TGCAGCGCTCCCCTGGGGTGGAACACTGAAGCTTTCTTT
TRBV29-1,TRBJ1-1,NA,TRBD1,CSVPGTVNTEAFF,TGCAGCGTCCCCGGGACAGTGAACACTGAAGCTTTCTTT
TRBV4-1,TRBJ1-2,NA,NA,CASSQNYGYTF,TGCGCCAGCAGCCAAAACTATGGCTACACCTTC
TRBV20-1,TRBJ2-5,NA,TRBD2,CSARDLAGAQETQYF,TGCAGTGCTAGAGATCTGGCGGGAGCGCAAGAGACCCAGTACTTC
TRBV20-1,TRBJ2-7,few,NA,CSALPHFGQNHYEQYF,TGCAGTGCTCTCCCCCACTTCGGACAAAACCACTACGAGCAGTACTTC
TRBV12-3/TRBV12-4,TRBJ1-1,NA,NA,CASSSESGVTEAFF,TGTGCCAGCAGTTCGGAGAGTGGGGTTACTGAAGCTTTCTTT
TRBV2,TRBJ1-5,NA,NA,CASSGAGQNNQPQHF,TGTGCCAGCAGTGGAGCTGGACAGAACAATCAGCCCCAGCATTTT
TRBV12-3/TRBV12-4,TRBJ2-4,few,NA,CASSHTGRRDSHIQYF,TGTGCCAGCAGCCATACGGGACGTAGGGACTCGCACATTCAGTACTTC
TRBV25-1,TRBJ2-3,NA,NA,CASRLPGGRDTQYF,TGTGCTTCTAGGTTGCCGGGGGGCCGAGATACGCAGTATTTT
TRBV20-1,TRBJ2-7,few,TRBD2,CSARDLGSGSDEQYF,TGCAGTGCTAGAGATCTGGGTAGCGGGAGTGACGAGCAGTACTTC
TRBV29-1,TRBJ2-2,NA,TRBD1,CSVEQGGENTGELFF,TGCAGCGTAGAACAGGGGGGCGAGAACACCGGGGAGCTGTTTTTT
TRBV5-6,TRBJ2-3,few,NA,CASSRTTLTDTQYF,TGTGCCAGCAGCCGAACGACCTTAACAGATACGCAGTATTTT
TRBV5-5,TRBJ2-2,NA,TRBD1,CASSEDRGATGELFF,TGTGCCAGCAGCGAAGACAGGGGAGCAACCGGGGAGCTGTTTTTT
TRBV9,TRBJ2-3,NA,NA,CASSVEGAGPSTDTQYF,TGTGCCAGCAGCGTAGAAGGGGCGGGGCCAAGCACAGATACGCAGTATTTT
TRBV27,TRBJ2-3,few,TRBD2,CASRGLAGSTDTQYF,TGTGCCAGCAGGGGACTAGCGGGAAGCACAGATACGCAGTATTTT
TRBV12-3/TRBV12-4,TRBJ1-2,NA,TRBD1,CASRAQGKYGYTF,TGTGCCAGCAGGGCACAGGGGAAGTATGGCTACACCTTC
TRBV12-3/TRBV12-4,TRBJ2-5,few,TRBD1,CASTLGGTGETQYF,TGTGCCAGCACCTTAGGGGGCACAGGAGAGACCCAGTACTTC
TRBV12-3/TRBV12-4,TRBJ2-2,few,NA,CASSLSQSGTGELFF,TGTGCCAGCAGTTTAAGTCAGTCGGGCACCGGGGAGCTGTTTTTT
TRBV7-8,TRBJ2-3,NA,NA,CASSQRVAYGTDTQYF,TGTGCCAGCAGCCAACGAGTAGCATACGGCACAGATACGCAGTATTTT